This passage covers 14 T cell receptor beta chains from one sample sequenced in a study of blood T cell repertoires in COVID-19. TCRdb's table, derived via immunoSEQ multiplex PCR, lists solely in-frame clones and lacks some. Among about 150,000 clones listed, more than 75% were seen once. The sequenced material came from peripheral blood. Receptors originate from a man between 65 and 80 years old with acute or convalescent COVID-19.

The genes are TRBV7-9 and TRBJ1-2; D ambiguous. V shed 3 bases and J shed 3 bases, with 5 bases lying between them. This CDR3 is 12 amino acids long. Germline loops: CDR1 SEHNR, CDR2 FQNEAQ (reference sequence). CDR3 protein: CASSFSDYGYTF. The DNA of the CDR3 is TGTGCCAGCAGCTTCTCAGACTATGGCTACACCTTC.

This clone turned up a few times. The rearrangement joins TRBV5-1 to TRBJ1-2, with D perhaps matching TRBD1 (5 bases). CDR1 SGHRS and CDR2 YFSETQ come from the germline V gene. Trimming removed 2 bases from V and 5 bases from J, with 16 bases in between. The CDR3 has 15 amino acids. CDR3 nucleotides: TGCGCCAGCAGCTTAAACGGTTGGGGGGGATATGGCTACACCTTC. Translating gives CASSLNGWGGYGYTF.

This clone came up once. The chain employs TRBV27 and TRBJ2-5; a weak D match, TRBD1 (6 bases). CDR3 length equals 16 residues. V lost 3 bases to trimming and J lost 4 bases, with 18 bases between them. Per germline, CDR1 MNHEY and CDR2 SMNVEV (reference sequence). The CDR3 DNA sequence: TGTGCCAGCAGTTTTATTAAGAACAGGGCTCCAGAGACCCAGTACTTC. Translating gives CASSFIKNRAPETQYF.

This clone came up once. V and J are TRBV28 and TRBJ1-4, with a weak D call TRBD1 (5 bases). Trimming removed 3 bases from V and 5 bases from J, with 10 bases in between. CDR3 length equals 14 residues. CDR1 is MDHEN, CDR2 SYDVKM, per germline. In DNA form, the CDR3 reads TGTGCCAGCAGTTTGCCAGGGCTCAATGAAAAACTGTTTTTT. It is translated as CASSLPGLNEKLFF.

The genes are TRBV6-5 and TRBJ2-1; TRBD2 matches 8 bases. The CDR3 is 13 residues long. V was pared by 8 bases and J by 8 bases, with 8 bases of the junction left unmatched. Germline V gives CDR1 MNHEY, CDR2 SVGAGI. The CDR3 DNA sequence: TGTGCCAGCCTCGGGACTAGTCTTGATGAGCAGTTCTTC. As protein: CASLGTSLDEQFF.

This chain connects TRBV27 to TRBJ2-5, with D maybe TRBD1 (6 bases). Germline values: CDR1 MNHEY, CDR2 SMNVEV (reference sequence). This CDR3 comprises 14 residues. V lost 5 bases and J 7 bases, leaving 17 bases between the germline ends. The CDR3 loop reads CASSPGQFQRTQYF. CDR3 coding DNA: TGTGCCAGCAGTCCCGGACAGTTCCAGAGGACCCAGTACTTC.

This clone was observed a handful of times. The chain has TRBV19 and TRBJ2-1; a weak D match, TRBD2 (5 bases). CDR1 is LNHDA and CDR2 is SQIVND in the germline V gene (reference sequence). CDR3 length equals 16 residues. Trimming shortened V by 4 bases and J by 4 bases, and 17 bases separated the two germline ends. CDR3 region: CASSTLLARGYNEQFF. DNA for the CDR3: TGTGCCAGTAGTACCCTTTTAGCGCGCGGGTACAATGAGCAGTTCTTC.

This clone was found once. The DNA of the CDR3 is TGTGCCAGTAGTATCACAGCCCTGAACAATCAGCCCCAGCATTTT. Its protein is CASSITALNNQPQHF. V usage is TRBV19 and J usage is TRBJ1-5; D is undetermined. The CDR3 is 15 amino acids. Germline-derived CDR1 and CDR2 are LNHDA and SQIVND (reference sequence). Trimming cost V 3 bases and J 3 bases, with 12 bases left between them.

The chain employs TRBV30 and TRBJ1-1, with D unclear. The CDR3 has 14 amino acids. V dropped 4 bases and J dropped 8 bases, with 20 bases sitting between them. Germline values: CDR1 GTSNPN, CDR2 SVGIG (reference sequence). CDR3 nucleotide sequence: TGTGCCTGGACCGTAGGACGGGAGTTTACCGAAGCTTTCTTT. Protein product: CAWTVGREFTEAFF.

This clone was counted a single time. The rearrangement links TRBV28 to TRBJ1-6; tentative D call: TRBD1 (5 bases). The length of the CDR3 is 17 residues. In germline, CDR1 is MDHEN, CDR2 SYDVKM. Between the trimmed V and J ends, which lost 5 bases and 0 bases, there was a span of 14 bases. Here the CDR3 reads CASSAAGLRSYNSPLHF. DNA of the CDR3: TGTGCCAGCAGTGCGGCGGGACTCCGCTCCTATAATTCACCCCTCCACTTT.

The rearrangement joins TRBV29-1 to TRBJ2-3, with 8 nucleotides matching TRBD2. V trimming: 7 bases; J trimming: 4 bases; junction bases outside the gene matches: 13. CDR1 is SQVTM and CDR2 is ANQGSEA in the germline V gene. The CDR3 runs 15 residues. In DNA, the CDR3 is TGCAGCGCCAAACTAGCGGACGCAGGATCAGATACGCAGTATTTT. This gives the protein CSAKLADAGSDTQYF.

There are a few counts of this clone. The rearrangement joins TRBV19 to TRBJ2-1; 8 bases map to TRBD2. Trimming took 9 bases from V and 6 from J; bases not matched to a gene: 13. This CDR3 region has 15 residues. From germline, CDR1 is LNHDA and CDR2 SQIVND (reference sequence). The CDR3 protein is CASTRPSGSSNEQFF. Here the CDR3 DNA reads TGTGCCAGCACCCGTCCCAGCGGGAGTAGCAATGAGCAGTTCTTC.

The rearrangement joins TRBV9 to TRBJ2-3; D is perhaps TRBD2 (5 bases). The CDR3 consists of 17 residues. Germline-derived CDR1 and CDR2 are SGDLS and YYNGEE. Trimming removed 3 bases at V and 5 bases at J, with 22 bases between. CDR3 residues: CASSADPRGRPRDTQYF. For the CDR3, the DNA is TGTGCCAGCAGCGCAGACCCCCGGGGTAGACCAAGAGATACGCAGTATTTT.

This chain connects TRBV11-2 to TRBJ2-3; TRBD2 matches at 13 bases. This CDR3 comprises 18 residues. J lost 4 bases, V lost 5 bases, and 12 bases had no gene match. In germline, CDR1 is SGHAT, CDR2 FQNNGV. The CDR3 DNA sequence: TGTGCCAGCAGCCTGAACTCGGGACTAGCGGGGAGGGCAGATACGCAGTATTTT. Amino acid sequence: CASSLNSGLAGRADTQYF.